A selection of T cell receptor beta chains follows, all from one sample in a study of shared clonotypes between healthy human individuals. Sequencing was performed with immunoSEQ multiplex PCR; in TCRdb, only in-frame clones are kept and a portion is missing. This sample has over 2 million clones, with about nine tenths found just once. The specimen was naive CD4+ T cells from PBMCs. The receptors originated from a man between 18 and 29 years old in good health. Some clones in this sample may be carry-over from other donors' samples. The CDR3 runs from the conserved cysteine through the conserved F or W. A D gene is named only where the DNA matches it firmly. Size is omitted from some rows. Given values are once, few, many or a class for expanded clones.

V	J	D	size	DNA	CDR3
TRBV6-5	TRBJ2-5	NA	NA	TGTGCCAGCAGGAGGATAGCACAAGAGACCCAGTACTTC	CASRRIAQETQYF
TRBV10-1	TRBJ1-1	NA	NA	TGCGCCAGCAGTGAGACAGGGTTGAACACTGAAGCTTTCTTT	CASSETGLNTEAFF
TRBV7-9	TRBJ2-7	TRBD1	NA	TGTGCCAGCAGCTTAGCGGGGACAGGGAGGGACGAGCAGTACTTC	CASSLAGTGRDEQYF
TRBV15	TRBJ2-3	NA	NA	TGTGCCACCAGCAGAGACCCATCAAGTAGGGATACGCAGTATTTT	CATSRDPSSRDTQYF
TRBV5-1	TRBJ1-2	TRBD1	NA	TGCGCCAGCAGCTTGGGACAGGGATACTATGGCTACACCTTC	CASSLGQGYYGYTF
TRBV27	TRBJ1-2	TRBD1	NA	TGTGCCAGCAGGCCGTGGGACAGCTTAGGAGGCTACACCTTC	CASRPWDSLGGYTF
TRBV16	TRBJ1-1	NA	few	TGTGCCAGCAGCCAATCGAGTGTCCCGAACACTGAAGCTTTCTTT	CASSQSSVPNTEAFF
TRBV10-3	TRBJ1-6	NA	NA	TGTGCCATCAGTGCCGGTAATTCACCCCTCCACTTT	CAISAGNSPLHF
TRBV28	TRBJ2-3	NA	NA	TGTGCCATCGAAGCGACAGATACGCAGTATTTT	CAIEATDTQYF
TRBV18	TRBJ2-3	NA	NA	TGTGCCAGCTCACCTCCCTCCGAACCTGGTACGCAGTATTTT	CASSPPSEPGTQYF
TRBV28	TRBJ2-3	TRBD2	once	TGTGCCAGCAGTTTTGATCGGGAGGGGGATACGCAGTATTTT	CASSFDREGDTQYF
TRBV10-3	TRBJ1-4	TRBD1	once	TGTGCCATCAGTGAGGACAGGGATCGTGAAAAACTGTTTTTT	CAISEDRDREKLFF
TRBV9	TRBJ2-2	TRBD2	NA	TGTGCCAGCAGCCCCCCTATCCGGACTAGCGGGAGGAACGGGGAGCTGTTTTTT	CASSPPIRTSGRNGELFF
TRBV5-6	TRBJ2-3	NA	NA	TGTGCCAGCAGCTTGGGGGCAGGGCCTACAGATACGCAGTATTTT	CASSLGAGPTDTQYF
TRBV21-1	TRBJ2-5	NA	once	TGTGCCAGCACCCAATTAGGGGCAGGACACCTCCTTTTACAAGAGACCCAGTACTTC	CASTQLGAGHLLLQETQYF
TRBV9	TRBJ1-3	NA	NA	TGTGCCAGCAGTGGTGGACCGTACTTGTCTGGAAACACCATATATTTT	CASSGGPYLSGNTIYF
TRBV18	TRBJ1-1	NA	NA	TGTGCCAGCTCAGGGGGACAACAGACTGAAGCTTTCTTT	CASSGGQQTEAFF
TRBV4-2	TRBJ2-6	TRBD2	NA	TGTGCCAGCAGCCAAGACCAGGGACTATGGGCCAACGTCCTGACTTTC	CASSQDQGLWANVLTF
TRBV7-9	TRBJ1-2	NA	NA	TGTGCCAGCAGCTTAGAGGTTCAGGGGCGAGCTGGCTACACCTTC	CASSLEVQGRAGYTF
TRBV28	TRBJ1-4	NA	NA	TGTGCCAGCAGTTTAGCCGGCAGGGAGGGCGAAAAACTGTTTTTT	CASSLAGREGEKLFF
TRBV6-1	TRBJ2-1	NA	NA	TGTGCCAGCAGTGCCTCCGGGACTCCCCACAATGAGCAGTTCTTC	CASSASGTPHNEQFF
TRBV30	TRBJ2-5	NA	NA	TGTGCCTGGAGTTCTCAGGGGCAAGAGACCCAGTACTTC	CAWSSQGQETQYF
TRBV30	TRBJ1-1	NA	NA	TGTGCCTGGATTCCCCTCTATGGGAACACTGAAGCTTTCTTT	CAWIPLYGNTEAFF
TRBV5-1	TRBJ2-1	TRBD2	NA	TGCGCCAGCAGCCGGCTGGCTAGCGGGAGGGCCGCAGATGAGCAGTTCTTC	CASSRLASGRAADEQFF
TRBV6-1	TRBJ1-2	TRBD1	NA	TGTGCCAGCAGACGCGGGACAGGGAGTTATGGCTACACCTTC	CASRRGTGSYGYTF
TRBV5-1	TRBJ2-5	TRBD1	NA	TGCGCCAGCAGCTTGGGGGCAGGGGGCCTCGGGGAGACCCAGTACTTC	CASSLGAGGLGETQYF
TRBV19	TRBJ1-1	NA	NA	TGTGCCGCCCGAGGGACGGCGAACACTGAAGCTTTCTTT	CAARGTANTEAFF
TRBV5-4	TRBJ2-3	NA	NA	TGTGCCAGCAGCTTGTGGGGTGGCTGGCCTCGGGAGGATACGCAGTATTTT	CASSLWGGWPREDTQYF
TRBV10-3	TRBJ2-7	NA	once	TGTGCCCCCAACAGGGGCAGGGACGGGGGTCTCGAGCAGTACTTC	CAPNRGRDGGLEQYF
TRBV6-1	TRBJ2-1	NA	NA	TGTGCCAGCAGTGTCTCGGTCGGGGTCGGATCCTACAATGAGCAGTTCTTC	CASSVSVGVGSYNEQFF
TRBV15	TRBJ1-5	NA	NA	TGTGCCACCGGTACGGGCAATCAGCCCCAGCATTTT	CATGTGNQPQHF
TRBV29-1	TRBJ2-7	NA	once	TGCAGCGCCACACAGGGCTCCTACGAGCAGTACTTC	CSATQGSYEQYF
TRBV9	TRBJ2-7	TRBD2	NA	TGTGCCAGCAGCGTGGTGGCGGGAGCTGGTTACGAGCAGTACTTC	CASSVVAGAGYEQYF
TRBV19	TRBJ2-2	NA	once	TGTGCCAGTAGTATAGTAGTGCTCGGGGAGCTGTTTTTT	CASSIVVLGELFF
TRBV7-2	TRBJ1-4	NA	NA	TGTGCCAGCAGCCCCAGGCGAGTAGATGAAAAACTGTTTTTT	CASSPRRVDEKLFF
TRBV7-3	TRBJ2-1	NA	NA	TGTGCCAGCAGCCCTACCGGGACATATGTGAATGAGCAGTTCTTC	CASSPTGTYVNEQFF
TRBV15	TRBJ2-7	TRBD1	NA	TGTGCCACCAGCAGACAAACAGGGGCCGAGCAGTACTTC	CATSRQTGAEQYF
TRBV5-1	TRBJ2-7	TRBD1	NA	TGCGCCAGCAGCTTGGTACAGGGGAACTACGAGCAGTACTTC	CASSLVQGNYEQYF
TRBV9	TRBJ2-3	NA	NA	TGTGCCAGCAGCGACCGGGACTTCTCCACAGATACGCAGTATTTT	CASSDRDFSTDTQYF
TRBV7-7	TRBJ2-3	NA	NA	TGTGCCAGCAGCCAAAGTCCAGGGTCCACAGATACGCAGTATTTT	CASSQSPGSTDTQYF
TRBV2	TRBJ2-2	NA	once	TGTGCCAGCAGTGAGACAGGAGGGAGGGGGGAGCTGTTTTTT	CASSETGGRGELFF
TRBV30	TRBJ1-1	NA	NA	TGTGCCTGGAAGGTGGCCGATGGAGCTTTCTTT	CAWKVADGAFF
TRBV11-2	TRBJ2-3	NA	NA	TGTGCCAGCAGCCCCTTTTTGGGTGATCCCAGCGCGCAGTATTTT	CASSPFLGDPSAQYF
TRBV30	TRBJ2-5	NA	NA	TGTGCCTGGAGTTCGGAGACCCAGTACTTC	CAWSSETQYF
TRBV7-3	TRBJ1-1	NA	NA	TGTGCCAGCAGCTTAGGGGTCCTTCGGAGCACTGAAGCTTTCTTT	CASSLGVLRSTEAFF
TRBV7-8	TRBJ1-1	NA	NA	TGTGCCAGCAGCTTAGATCTACAGCAGACTGAAGCTTTCTTT	CASSLDLQQTEAFF
TRBV28	TRBJ1-2	NA	NA	TGTGCCAGCAGTTTATCCCGTATCTATGGCTACACCTTC	CASSLSRIYGYTF
TRBV5-6	TRBJ2-3	NA	NA	TGTGCCAGCAGCTCCCAGACTAGCACAGATACGCAGTATTTT	CASSSQTSTDTQYF